Presented here are 22 T cell receptor beta chains from one specimen sequenced in a study of T cell repertoires in cytomegalovirus infection. TCRdb itself ran the reads through MiXCR, one entry per CDR3 protein. The data contain more than 200,000 distinct CDR3 sequences, roughly 10% of them singletons. The sample consisted of PBMCs. The receptors were sampled from a human donor in good health (CMV status not recorded). Some clones in this sample may be carry-over from other donors' samples.

This clonotype was counted between two and nine times. The chain links TRBV27 to TRBJ2-5, with D uncertain. This CDR3 is built from 14 residues. CDR1 and CDR2 from the germline V gene are MNHEY and SMNVEV (reference sequence). Trimming took 4 bases from V and 2 from J, leaving 11 bases between them. CDR3 in amino acids: CASSSRRLQETQYF. The DNA for the CDR3 is TGTGCCAGCAGTTCCCGACGGCTACAAGAGACCCAGTACTTC.

This rearrangement joins TRBV18 to TRBJ1-5; 10 nucleotides agree with TRBD1. V shed 2 bases, J shed 2 bases, and the junction held 6 bases outside the gene matches. Germline values: CDR1 KGHSH, CDR2 LQKENI. The CDR3 spans 17 residues. The CDR3 loop is CASSPAVGTGGNQPQHF. The CDR3 coding sequence is TGTGCCAGCTCACCAGCCGTTGGGACAGGGGGCAATCAGCCCCAGCATTTT.

This clonotype has only a few counts. This chain joins TRBV18 and TRBJ2-1; D assignment may be TRBD1 or TRBD2 (6 bases each). Between the trimmed V and J ends, which lost 6 bases and 2 bases, there was a span of 20 bases. This CDR3 spans 17 amino acids. Germline CDR1 reads KGHSH; CDR2 reads LQKENI. CDR3 loop: CASSRGGPGVTYNEQFF. CDR3 DNA sequence: TGTGCCAGCTCCCGAGGGGGGCCCGGGGTCACCTACAATGAGCAGTTCTTC. The full variable domain, rest sourced from reference TRBV18 and TRBJ2-1, is NAGVMQNPRHLVRRRGQEARLRCSPMKGHSHVYWYRQLPEEGLKFMVYLQKENIIDESGMPKERFSAEFPKEGPSILRIQQVVRGDSAAYFCASSRGGPGVTYNEQFFGPGTRLTVL.

The sample holds many counts of this clonotype. The chain carries TRBV27 and TRBJ1-2; a weak D match, TRBD1 (5 bases). In germline, CDR1 is MNHEY, CDR2 SMNVEV (reference sequence). Trimming shortened V by 5 bases and J by 8 bases, and 15 bases separated the two germline ends. This CDR3 has 13 residues. The CDR3 coding sequence is TGTGCCAGCAGTCTGAGGGTCAGGGACGGCTACACCTTC. As protein: CASSLRVRDGYTF.

This clonotype occurred a few times. This sequence joins TRBV7-2 and TRBJ2-5, with TRBD2 identical over 11 bases. J was trimmed by 3 bases and V by 1 base; bases with no gene match: 4. The CDR3 is made up of 16 amino acids. Germline assignment: CDR1 SGHTA and CDR2 FQGNSA. CDR3 region: CASSLGISGGEETQYF. Here the CDR3 DNA reads TGTGCCAGCAGCTTAGGGATTAGCGGGGGGGAAGAGACCCAGTACTTC.

There are many counts of this clonotype. This chain joins TRBV6-2 or TRBV6-3 and TRBJ1-2; weak D call: TRBD1 (6 bases). Per the germline V gene, CDR1 is MNHEY and CDR2 is SVGEGT. Deletions cut 4 bases from V and 8 bases from J, with 17 bases between. This CDR3 has 14 residues. The CDR3 reads CASSWIQGAEGYTF. The CDR3 DNA follows: TGTGCCAGCAGTTGGATACAGGGTGCAGAAGGCTACACCTTC.

As for this clonotype: A much larger clone lies a single base off, so this may be a read error. The chain links TRBV24-1 to TRBJ2-3, with 10 positions matching TRBD2. The germline gives CDR1 KGHDR, CDR2 SFDVKD. The CDR3 covers 15 residues. The CDR3: CATSARTSGTDAQYF. CDR3 DNA: TGTGCCACCAGTGCCCGGACTAGCGGCACAGATGCGCAGTATTTT.

This clonotype was observed at least ten times. The chain couples TRBV28 to TRBJ2-5, with D perhaps TRBD1 or TRBD2 (6 bases each). The CDR3 is 15 residues long. Germline V lookup: CDR1 MDHEN, CDR2 SYDVKM. The V and J ends lost 4 bases and 5 bases respectively, with 17 bases between them. The CDR3 nucleotides are TGTGCCAGCAGTTCCCTGACAGGAGGGCGGGAGACCCAGTACTTC. Amino acid sequence: CASSSLTGGRETQYF.

This clonotype appeared many times. The V and J genes are TRBV28 and TRBJ1-2; D perhaps matches TRBD1 (5 bases). CDR1 and CDR2 from the germline V gene are MDHEN and SYDVKM. The V gene lost 5 bases and the J gene lost 6 bases, with 13 bases spanning the gap. The CDR3 extends over 13 amino acids. As DNA, the CDR3 is TGTGCCAGCAGTCCTCAGGGTTTCAATGGCTACACCTTC. This translates into CASSPQGFNGYTF.

The table lists this clonotype with many counts. The chain couples TRBV2 to TRBJ2-5, with D maybe TRBD1 (5 bases). CDR3 length equals 15 residues. Germline V CDR1 and CDR2: SNHLY, FYNNEI. V was shortened by 5 bases and J by 4 bases, with 17 bases between the two germline ends. The chain's CDR3 is CASSSSQGTGETQYF. The CDR3 nucleotides are TGTGCCAGCAGTTCATCTCAGGGTACCGGAGAGACCCAGTACTTC.

This chain uses TRBV5-6 with TRBJ1-1; D is ambiguous. V lost 2 bases and J 8 bases, leaving 10 bases between the germline ends. CDR1 is SGHDT and CDR2 is YYEEEE in the germline V gene. This CDR3 is 12 amino acids long. Here the CDR3 DNA reads TGTGCCAGCAGCTTCTCCCGGCGCGAAGCTTTCTTT. Translating gives CASSFSRREAFF. Combining the CDR3 with reference TRBV5-6 and TRBJ1-1 gives the whole variable domain DAGVTQSPTHLIKTRGQQVTLRCSPKSGHDTVSWYQQALGQGPQFIFQYYEEEERQRGNFPDRFSGHQFPNYSSELNVNALLLGDSALYLCASSFSRREAFFGQGTRLTVV.

This clonotype has a count of ten or more. The chain recombines TRBV7-8 with TRBJ2-3; a weak D match, TRBD2 (5 bases). Per germline, CDR1 SGHVS and CDR2 FQNEAQ. The CDR3 runs to 13 residues. V was shortened by 5 bases and J by 4 bases, with 10 bases between the two germline ends. CDR3 DNA sequence: TGTGCCAGCAGCAGGAGGCTGGCAGATACGCAGTATTTT. Translating it yields CASSRRLADTQYF.

This clonotype was picked up many times. The CDR3 DNA reads as TGTGCCAGCAGTTACGATAGGACAGGGGGCTGGGGCTACACCTTC. This sequence encodes CASSYDRTGGWGYTF. The chain is built from TRBV6-6 and TRBJ1-2, with 11 bases lining up with TRBD1. Germline V gene lookup returns CDR1 MNHNY and CDR2 SVGAGI (reference sequence). The junction had 7 bases not matched to a gene; V was cut back by 2 bases and J by 8 bases. The CDR3 has 15 amino acids.

Many counts were recorded for this clonotype. CDR3 sequence reads: CASSSGLAGNTGELFF. CDR3 nucleotide sequence: TGTGCCAGCAGTTCTGGACTAGCGGGCAACACCGGGGAGCTGTTTTTT. V usage is TRBV12-3 or TRBV12-4 and J usage is TRBJ2-2; 11 positions agree with TRBD2. The CDR3 has 16 amino acids. The V and J ends lost 4 bases and 2 bases, in that order; junction bases with no gene match: 3.

This clonotype was detected only a few times. The chain uses TRBV6-2 or TRBV6-3 and TRBJ1-2; unclear D gene. With 5 bases removed from V and 7 bases from J, the gap between germline ends came to 11 bases. The CDR3 totals 12 residues. In germline, CDR1 is MNHEY, CDR2 SVGEGT. CDR3 residues: CASSPFGVGYTF. CDR3 DNA: TGTGCCAGCAGTCCCTTCGGGGTTGGCTACACCTTC.

A remark on this clonotype: One junction end does not reproduce the germline sequence, and a read error may be involved. The CDR3 sequence: CASSSGAGTGAF. The CDR3 region has the DNA TGTGCCAGCAGCTCAGGGGCTGGGACAGGGGCCTTC. The chain recombines TRBV7-9 with TRBJ2-4; 10 bases align to TRBD1. Germline CDR1 SEHNR, CDR2 FQNEAQ (reference sequence). The CDR3 extends over 12 amino acids.

This clonotype was seen ten or more times. The V gene is TRBV7-2, the J gene TRBJ2-3; D remains ambiguous. The CDR3 extends over 17 amino acids. Trimming removed 1 base from V and 1 base from J, with 15 bases in between. The germline CDR1 and CDR2 sequences are SGHTA and FQGNSA. The DNA of the CDR3 is TGTGCCAGCAGCTTAGTCTTGACACCTACTCGCACAGATACGCAGTATTTT. It yields the protein CASSLVLTPTRTDTQYF.

J is TRBJ1-3 and V is TRBV19; D not certain. V lost 6 bases, J lost 7 bases, and 19 bases lay in between. The germline CDR1 and CDR2 sequences are LNHDA and SQIVND (reference sequence). The CDR3 totals 15 residues. CDR3 region: CASRKTTGTGNTIYF. The DNA of the CDR3 is TGTGCCAGTAGGAAGACAACGGGCACGGGGAACACCATATATTTT.

There are a few counts of this clonotype. The chain carries TRBV7-8 and TRBJ1-2; possible D gene TRBD1, 5 bases. The germline gives CDR1 SGHVS, CDR2 FQNEAQ. V gave up 8 bases and J gave up 3 bases, with 19 bases separating them. The CDR3 is 15 residues long. CDR3 region: CASSLGGRTHYGYTF. The CDR3 coding sequence is TGTGCCAGCTCCCTGGGGGGGAGGACTCACTATGGCTACACCTTC.

This clonotype turned up a few times. V and J are TRBV7-9 and TRBJ2-5, with D tentatively TRBD1 (5 bases). This CDR3 spans 15 amino acids. Germline V gene data show CDR1 as SEHNR and CDR2 as FQNEAQ (reference sequence). Trimming took 5 bases from V and 4 from J, leaving 17 bases between them. The DNA of the CDR3 is TGTGCCAGCAGCCCCCTCACAGGAGATCTAGAGACCCAGTACTTC. Amino acid sequence: CASSPLTGDLETQYF.

This clonotype was recorded at least ten times. The chain combines TRBV7-2 with TRBJ1-5; D might be TRBD1 (5 bases). CDR3 length: 15 amino acids. Trimming pared 2 bases from V and 4 bases from J, leaving 12 bases between. The germline V gene has CDR1 SGHTA and CDR2 FQGNSA. CDR3 region: CASSLLEGLNQPQHF. The CDR3 DNA sequence: TGTGCCAGCAGCTTACTAGAGGGGTTGAATCAGCCCCAGCATTTT. The variable domain in full, with the rest retrieved from reference TRBV7-2 and TRBJ1-5, is GAGVSQSPSNKVTEKGKDVELRCDPISGHTALYWYRQSLGQGLEFLIYFQGNSAPDKSGLPSDRFSAERTGGSVSTLTIQRTQQEDSAVYLCASSLLEGLNQPQHFGDGTRLSIL.

This clonotype was observed many times. The V gene is TRBV10-3, the J gene TRBJ2-5; no clear D. Trimming stripped 6 bases from V and 3 bases from J, with 5 bases between. Germline-derived CDR1 and CDR2 are ENHRY and SYGVKD. The CDR3 length is 11 residues. As DNA, the CDR3 is TGTGCCATCAGCCAAAAAGAGACCCAGTACTTC. Translating it yields CAISQKETQYF.